The 8 T cell receptor beta chains below come from one sample, sequenced in a study of PD-1 blockade in classical Hodgkin lymphoma. Clones were sequenced by immunoSEQ multiplex PCR, and TCRdb holds only the in-frame ones, with some missing. The sample holds tens of thousands of clones, approximately 95% seen once. Time point: newly diagnosed, previously untreated cHL patient sample. The sample taken for sequencing was peripheral blood mononuclear cells (PBMCs). The receptors stem from a human donor with classical Hodgkin lymphoma.

The chain employs TRBV19 and TRBJ1-1; weak D call: TRBD1 (6 bases). The CDR3 has 14 residues. The germline V gene has CDR1 LNHDA and CDR2 SQIVND (reference sequence). The V gene lost 3 bases and the J gene lost 3 bases, with 11 bases spanning the gap. Here the CDR3 DNA reads TGTGCCAGTAGTATCCCCGGACAGCACACTGAAGCTTTCTTT. It translates to CASSIPGQHTEAFF. The variable domain in full, completed from reference TRBV19 and TRBJ1-1, reads DGGITQSPKYLFRKEGQNVTLSCEQNLNHDAMYWYRQDPGQGLRLIYYSQIVNDFQKGDIAEGYSVSREKKESFPLTVTSAQKNPTAFYLCASSIPGQHTEAFFGQGTRLTVV.

The chain employs TRBV19 and TRBJ2-7, with D maybe TRBD2 (5 bases). From germline, CDR1 is LNHDA and CDR2 SQIVND (reference sequence). The length of the CDR3 is 15 residues. With 2 bases removed from V and 6 bases from J, the gap between germline ends came to 17 bases. The CDR3 DNA reads TGTGCCAGTAGTATAAAAGCCCCGAGGGCGGGCGAGCAGTACTTC. Translating it yields CASSIKAPRAGEQYF.

V is TRBV5-1 and J is TRBJ1-1, with 10 positions matching TRBD1. Unmatched junction bases numbered 11, after V lost 6 bases and J lost 3 bases. CDR1 and CDR2 from the germline V gene are SGHRS and YFSETQ. The CDR3 loop spans 16 amino acids. The CDR3 region is CASNLKPGQGYTEAFF. The CDR3 DNA sequence: TGCGCCAGCAACCTAAAGCCGGGACAGGGGTACACTGAAGCTTTCTTT.

This sequence joins TRBV5-6 and TRBJ2-1, with 10 bases that match TRBD2. Germline V gene data show CDR1 as SGHDT and CDR2 as YYEEEE. There are 15 residues in the CDR3. The ends lost 4 bases at V and 8 bases at J; junction bases unmatched: 9. The CDR3 DNA follows: TGTGCCAGCAGCAGAAGCGGGAGGGCCGCCGATGAGCAGTTCTTC. It is translated as CASSRSGRAADEQFF.

The genes are TRBV5-1 and TRBJ1-1; 7 positions match TRBD1. The CDR3 is 13 residues long. J was trimmed by 5 bases and V by 7 bases; bases with no gene match: 8. In germline, CDR1 is SGHRS, CDR2 YFSETQ. In DNA, the CDR3 is TGCGCCAGCGGTAAAACAGGGGAAACTGAAGCTTTCTTT. Translating it yields CASGKTGETEAFF.

The rearrangement uses TRBV6-6 and TRBJ2-3; TRBD1 agrees at 7 bases. Trimming took 6 bases from V and 2 from J; bases not matched to a gene: 8. Germline V gives CDR1 MNHNY, CDR2 SVGAGI (reference sequence). This CDR3 has 15 amino acids. CDR3: CASRSYRGDTDTQYF. The CDR3 bases are TGTGCCAGCAGGTCCTACAGGGGTGACACAGATACGCAGTATTTT.

The V call is TRBV11-2, the J call TRBJ2-1; TRBD1 matches 8 bases. CDR3 length: 18 amino acids. V dropped 0 bases and J dropped 3; count of bases not matched to a gene: 10. Germline V CDR1 and CDR2: SGHAT, FQNNGV. For the CDR3, the DNA is TGTGCCAGCAGCTTAGATCGGACAGGGACCCTAAACTACAATGAGCAGTTCTTC. Protein: CASSLDRTGTLNYNEQFF.

In this sample, this clone turned up once. The chain has TRBV7-2 and TRBJ1-1; unclear D gene. The ends were cut back, 1 base at V and 1 base at J, with 10 bases in the middle. There are 15 residues in the CDR3. Per the germline V gene, CDR1 is SGHTA and CDR2 is FQGNSA. The CDR3: CASSLEGTKNTEAFF. For the CDR3, the DNA is TGTGCCAGCAGCTTAGAGGGCACCAAGAACACTGAAGCTTTCTTT.